The following is a T cell receptor (beta chain) sequence with its context. Its specificity is unknown. The CDR3 totals 15 residues. The V gene end was trimmed by 4 bases and the J gene end by 6 bases; junction bases not matched to a gene: 10. The germline V gene has CDR1 SGHNT and CDR2 YYREEE (reference sequence). This entry is derived from a study of shared clonotypes between healthy human individuals. Repertoires were generated with immunoSEQ multiplex PCR, while TCRdb's copy carries only in-frame clones and drops some. The sample has about a million clones, 70% to 80% seen once; the top ten hold 0.89%. Splitting of CD4+ cells produced CD45RA+ naive and CD45RA-negative memory subsets. Study-wide points: Researchers found naive subsets generally carried larger estimated richness than memory subsets. Clonotypes that were shared across a handful of donors made up about 5.1% of naive CD4 clonotypes.

J is TRBJ1-1 and V is TRBV5-4; 9 bases align to TRBD1. Material: memory CD4+ T cells from PBMCs. Subset in this sample: CD45RA-negative fraction. The receptor was isolated from a man aged 18 to 29 in good health. Some clones in this sample may be carry-over from other donors' samples. The CDR3 loop reads CASSPPGQGRAEAFF. CDR3 coding DNA: TGTGCCAGCAGCCCCCCGGGACAGGGAAGGGCTGAAGCTTTCTTT.